One sample yielded the 21 T cell receptor beta chains listed below, sequenced in a study of PD-1 blockade in classical Hodgkin lymphoma. Clones were sequenced by immunoSEQ multiplex PCR, and TCRdb holds only the in-frame ones, with some missing. This table has about 110,000 clones, 70% to 90% appearing once. Following autologous stem cell transplantation, relapse occurred in every patient, and exposure to brentuximab vedotin varied. The sample consisted of peripheral blood mononuclear cells (PBMCs), taken before the second cycle of nivolumab. These receptors all stem from a human donor with classical Hodgkin lymphoma.

V and J are TRBV18 and TRBJ1-5; TRBD1 is a possible D gene (5 bases). V was shortened by 6 bases and J by 2 bases, with 11 bases between the two germline ends. Germline V CDR1 and CDR2: KGHSH, LQKENI. This CDR3 has 14 residues. The CDR3 here is CASSWGDGNQPQHF. For the CDR3, the DNA is TGTGCCAGCTCCTGGGGGGATGGCAATCAGCCCCAGCATTTT.

The chain recombines TRBV7-2 with TRBJ2-1, with 12 bases fitting TRBD2. This CDR3 region has 15 residues. From germline, CDR1 is SGHTA and CDR2 FQGNSA. Trimming removed 6 bases from V and 5 bases from J; junction bases left unmatched: 5. The CDR3 loop reads CASRSLAGGHNEQFF. The DNA of the CDR3 is TGTGCCAGCAGATCACTAGCGGGAGGACACAATGAGCAGTTCTTC.

V gene TRBV30 combines with J gene TRBJ1-2; 7 nucleotides agree with TRBD1. V lost 8 bases to trimming and J lost 8 bases; unmatched junction nucleotides: 8. Germline lookup yields CDR1 GTSNPN and CDR2 SVGIG (reference sequence). This CDR3 contains 11 residues. Here the CDR3 DNA reads TGTGCCAGCGACAGGGCCTCGGGCTACACCTTC. Translating it yields CASDRASGYTF.

This clone was seen only a few times. This chain links TRBV15 with TRBJ2-1, with TRBD1 matching over 7 bases. Germline lookup yields CDR1 LNHNV and CDR2 YYDKDF (reference sequence). V lost 6 bases, J lost 7 bases, and 3 bases stayed unmatched. CDR3 size: 12 residues. CDR3 sequence: CATSEQGNEQFF. The CDR3 nucleotides are TGTGCCACCAGTGAACAGGGGAATGAGCAGTTCTTC.

This chain links TRBV7-2 with TRBJ1-1; tentative D call: TRBD1 (5 bases). CDR1 is SGHTA and CDR2 is FQGNSA in the germline V gene. The ends were cut back, 4 bases at V and 1 base at J, with 13 bases in the middle. The CDR3 covers 15 residues. CDR3 in DNA: TGTGCCAGCAGCTCCCGGGGGGGTGGGAACACTGAAGCTTTCTTT. Its protein is CASSSRGGGNTEAFF.

This clone showed up just a few times. J is TRBJ2-3 and V is TRBV7-8, with D tentatively TRBD2 (5 bases). V gave up 6 bases and J gave up 2 bases, with 15 bases separating them. Germline values: CDR1 SGHVS, CDR2 FQNEAQ. CDR3 size: 15 residues. CDR3 bases: TGTGCCAGCAGACCCGACGGACTGCTCACAGATACGCAGTATTTT. Its protein is CASRPDGLLTDTQYF. The variable domain in full, with the rest retrieved from reference TRBV7-8 and TRBJ2-3, is GAGVSQSPRYKVAKRGQDVALRCDPISGHVSLFWYQQALGQGPEFLTYFQNEAQLDKSGLPSDRFFAERPEGSVSTLKIQRTQQEDSAVYLCASRPDGLLTDTQYFGPGTRLTVL.

The chain is built from TRBV28 and TRBJ2-1, with TRBD2 as a possible D gene (5 bases). The CDR3 is 19 amino acids. The V end lost 3 bases, the J end lost 4 bases, and 25 bases lay between the germline ends. Germline V gene sequence: CDR1 MDHEN, CDR2 SYDVKM. The CDR3 DNA reads TGTGCCAGCAGTTTCCCTCGGCGGGCCGAATACGATAAATACAATGAGCAGTTCTTC. Its protein is CASSFPRRAEYDKYNEQFF. The complete variable domain, with remaining parts taken from reference TRBV28 and TRBJ2-1, reads DVKVTQSSRYLVKRTGEKVFLECVQDMDHENMFWYRQDPGLGLRLIYFSYDVKMKEKGDIPEGYSVSREKKERFSLILESASTNQTSMYLCASSFPRRAEYDKYNEQFFGPGTRLTVL.

V is TRBV28 and J is TRBJ2-7; D unclear. This CDR3 comprises 12 residues. CDR1 is MDHEN and CDR2 is SYDVKM in the germline V gene. V was trimmed by 3 bases and J by 4 bases, leaving 7 bases between them. CDR3: CASSLDLYEQYF. The CDR3 bases are TGTGCCAGCAGTTTGGACCTTTACGAGCAGTACTTC.

This rearrangement joins TRBV4-2 to TRBJ1-2; weak D call: TRBD1 (5 bases). Trimming took 4 bases from V and 3 from J, leaving 15 bases between them. The CDR3 contains 15 residues. Per the germline V gene, CDR1 is LGHNA and CDR2 is YNFKEQ. The CDR3 DNA reads TGTGCCAGCAGCCTCAGGGTGGATCCTCACTATGGCTACACCTTC. The encoded protein is CASSLRVDPHYGYTF.

The chain carries TRBV2 and TRBJ1-5; tentative D call: TRBD1 (6 bases). The CDR3 consists of 14 residues. Looked up from germline, CDR1 is SNHLY and CDR2 is FYNNEI. Between the trimmed V and J ends, which lost 6 bases and 2 bases, there was a span of 11 bases. Here the CDR3 reads CASSADRGNQPQHF. CDR3 bases: TGTGCCAGCAGCGCGGACAGAGGCAATCAGCCCCAGCATTTT.

The chain combines TRBV19 with TRBJ2-3; 9 bases agree with TRBD2. The CDR3 sequence is 18 residues long. V shed 9 bases and J 1 base; nucleotides not matched to a gene: 17. Germline assignment: CDR1 LNHDA and CDR2 SQIVND (reference sequence). The CDR3 here is CASKGKREATAGTDTQYF. The DNA for the CDR3 is TGTGCCAGCAAAGGGAAGCGGGAGGCTACCGCGGGCACAGATACGCAGTATTTT.

This sequence joins TRBV5-1 and TRBJ2-2; TRBD2 is a possible D gene (6 bases). The CDR3 sequence is 14 residues long. Germline V gene data show CDR1 as SGHRS and CDR2 as YFSETQ. V lost 4 bases to trimming and J lost 7 bases, with 14 bases between them. For the CDR3, the DNA is TGCGCCAGCAGCCTTAAGGAGGGAGACGGGGAGCTGTTTTTT. Its protein is CASSLKEGDGELFF.

The chain has TRBV6-6 and TRBJ1-2; D is unresolved. V dropped 8 bases and J dropped 4 bases, with 5 bases sitting between them. The CDR3 runs to 10 residues. From germline, CDR1 is MNHNY and CDR2 SVGAGI (reference sequence). The CDR3 loop is CASGSYGYTF. In DNA, the CDR3 is TGTGCCAGCGGTAGCTATGGCTACACCTTC.

DNA of the CDR3: TGTGCCAGCCGGGGGGCGCAGAATCAGCCCCAGCATTTT. Its protein is CASRGAQNQPQHF. V usage is TRBV10-3 and J usage is TRBJ1-5; a possible D gene is TRBD1 (6 bases). V was cut by 10 bases and J by 4 bases, with 14 bases left in between. The germline V gene encodes CDR1 ENHRY and CDR2 SYGVKD. The CDR3 is made up of 13 amino acids.

The CDR3 DNA follows: TGTGCCAGCAGCCCGAGGATGGGTGCAGATACGCAGTATTTT. Protein sequence: CASSPRMGADTQYF. The rearrangement joins TRBV7-7 to TRBJ2-3; no clear D gene. This CDR3 has 14 residues. Trimming stripped 5 bases from V and 4 bases from J, with 13 bases between. Looked up from germline, CDR1 is SSHAT and CDR2 is FNYEAQ (reference sequence).

The chain has TRBV5-8 and TRBJ2-2; the D gene is possibly TRBD1 (5 bases). Trimming removed 4 bases at V and 1 base at J, with 14 bases between. CDR3 length equals 16 residues. Germline CDR1 SGHTS, CDR2 YDEGEE. CDR3 residues: CASSPDGRVNTGELFF. CDR3 DNA: TGTGCCAGCAGCCCGGACGGCAGGGTGAACACCGGGGAGCTGTTTTTT.

This chain connects TRBV4-1 to TRBJ1-4; 8 nucleotides match TRBD1. The trim removed 0 bases at V and 7 bases at J, leaving 7 bases unmatched. Germline-derived CDR1 and CDR2 are MGHRA and YSYEKL. This CDR3 comprises 16 residues. The CDR3 region is CASSQDPGQAFEKLFF. In DNA form, the CDR3 reads TGCGCCAGCAGCCAAGATCCGGGACAGGCTTTTGAAAAACTGTTTTTT.

J is TRBJ1-1 and V is TRBV5-1, with D unclear. This CDR3 is 15 amino acids long. Deletions cut 0 bases from V and 0 bases from J, with 9 bases between. Germline assignment: CDR1 SGHRS and CDR2 YFSETQ. In DNA form, the CDR3 reads TGCGCCAGCAGCTTGGGGCAGCCTATGAACACTGAAGCTTTCTTT. As protein: CASSLGQPMNTEAFF.

The chain links TRBV5-5 to TRBJ2-3, with 14 bases fitting TRBD2. CDR3 length: 17 residues. CDR1 and CDR2 (germline): SGHKS, YYEKEE (reference sequence). V was clipped by 3 bases and J by 2 bases; unmatched bases: 5. CDR3 sequence (DNA): TGTGCCAGCAGCTCCGGGACTAGCGGGAGATACACAGATACGCAGTATTTT. Its translation: CASSSGTSGRYTDTQYF.

The chain is built from TRBV15 and TRBJ2-7; D call uncertain. The CDR3 is 12 amino acids. With 1 base removed from V and 5 bases from J, the gap between germline ends came to 6 bases. CDR1 and CDR2 (germline): LNHNV, YYDKDF (reference sequence). The CDR3: CATSRGQNEQYF. CDR3 in DNA: TGTGCCACCAGCAGAGGGCAGAACGAGCAGTACTTC.

This clone was counted only a few times. The chain carries TRBV19 and TRBJ1-5; D possibly corresponds to TRBD1 (6 bases). The CDR3 totals 14 residues. CDR1 is LNHDA and CDR2 is SQIVND in the germline V gene (reference sequence). Trimming took 7 bases from V and 7 from J, leaving 17 bases between them. DNA for the CDR3: TGTGCCAGTAATTGGGCCAGGGGAGGCCAGCCCCAGCATTTT. Its translation is CASNWARGGQPQHF.